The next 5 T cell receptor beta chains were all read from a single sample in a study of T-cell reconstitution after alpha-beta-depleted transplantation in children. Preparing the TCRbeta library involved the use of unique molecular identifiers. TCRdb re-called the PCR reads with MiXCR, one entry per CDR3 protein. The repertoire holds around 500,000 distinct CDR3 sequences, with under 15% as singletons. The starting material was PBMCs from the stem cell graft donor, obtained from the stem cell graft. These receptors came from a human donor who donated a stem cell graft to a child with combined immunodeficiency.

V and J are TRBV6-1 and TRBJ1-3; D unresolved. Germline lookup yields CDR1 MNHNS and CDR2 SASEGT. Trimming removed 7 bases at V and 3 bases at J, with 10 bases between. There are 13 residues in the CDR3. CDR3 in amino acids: CASMVESGNTIYF. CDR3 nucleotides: TGTGCCAGCATGGTGGAGAGTGGAAACACCATATATTTT.

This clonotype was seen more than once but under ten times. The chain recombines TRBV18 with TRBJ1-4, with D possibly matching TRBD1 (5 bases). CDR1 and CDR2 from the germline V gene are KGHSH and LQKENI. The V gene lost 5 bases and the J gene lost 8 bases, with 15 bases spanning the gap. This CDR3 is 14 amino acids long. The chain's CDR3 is CASSIGTGREKLFF. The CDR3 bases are TGTGCCAGCTCAATCGGGACGGGAAGGGAAAAACTGTTTTTT.

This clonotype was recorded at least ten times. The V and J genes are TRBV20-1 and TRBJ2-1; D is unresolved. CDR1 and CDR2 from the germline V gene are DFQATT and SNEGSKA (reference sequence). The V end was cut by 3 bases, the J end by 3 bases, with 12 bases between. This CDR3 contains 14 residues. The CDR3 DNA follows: TGCAGTGCTAGGGGTAGCTCGGGCTACAATGAGCAGTTCTTC. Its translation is CSARGSSGYNEQFF.

The CDR3 DNA sequence: TGTGCCAGCAGTTTCTGGGCGGGGACCTCCTACGAGCAGTACTTC. It yields the protein CASSFWAGTSYEQYF. The chain links TRBV28 to TRBJ2-7; a possible D gene is TRBD2 (6 bases). Germline CDR1 and CDR2: MDHEN and SYDVKM. The length of the CDR3 is 15 residues. Trimming pared 3 bases from V and 0 bases from J, leaving 12 bases between.

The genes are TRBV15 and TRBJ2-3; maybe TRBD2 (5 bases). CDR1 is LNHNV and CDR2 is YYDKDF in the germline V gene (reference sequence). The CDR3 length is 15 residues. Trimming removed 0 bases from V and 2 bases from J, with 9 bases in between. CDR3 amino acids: CATSRDDDYTDTQYF. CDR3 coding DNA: TGTGCCACCAGCAGAGATGACGACTACACAGATACGCAGTATTTT.